The 28 T cell receptor beta chains presented below share a single source sample, sequenced in a study of shared clonotypes between healthy human individuals (dated by TCRdb to 2020 to 2021). Library prep was done by the immunoSEQ multiplex PCR assay. This immuneACCESS table, as held by TCRdb, lists in-frame sequences with V and J called but not all clones. Of the missing ones, under half trace to an unresolved V gene in checked studies; the others have no known cause. Across this sample there are some 2.3 million clones, with about 92% seen only once. The leading ten clones occupy under 0.45% of the sample. Sequences were obtained from naive CD4+ T cells from PBMCs. The sample's cell subset or site label, decoded: CD45RA+ positively selected. These receptors came from a man aged 18 to 30 in good health. Some clones in this sample may be carry-over from other donors' samples.

The chain joins TRBV7-3 to TRBJ2-3; D is perhaps TRBD2 (6 bases). The CDR3 loop spans 15 amino acids. From germline, CDR1 is SGHTA and CDR2 FQGTGA. Trimming pared 5 bases from V and 0 bases from J, leaving 12 bases between. The DNA for the CDR3 is TGTGCCAGCAGCCGGTCCGGGACTAGCACAGATACGCAGTATTTT. This translates into CASSRSGTSTDTQYF.

CDR3 region: CASSPGPGSTGELFF. CDR3 DNA sequence: TGCGCCAGCAGCCCTGGCCCCGGAAGCACCGGGGAGCTGTTTTTT. The genes are TRBV5-1 and TRBJ2-2; D gene unclear. Germline V CDR1 and CDR2: SGHRS, YFSETQ. The CDR3 runs to 15 residues. V lost 4 bases and J lost 4, with 14 bases in between.

This clone appeared a single time. The gene calls are TRBV6-5 and TRBJ1-2; maybe TRBD1 (5 bases). The CDR3 consists of 12 residues. V lost 6 bases and J lost 4, with 9 bases in between. CDR1 MNHEY and CDR2 SVGAGI come from the germline V gene. CDR3 DNA sequence: TGTGCCAGCAGACAGGATCTCTATGGCTACACCTTC. Translated, it gives CASRQDLYGYTF.

The genes are TRBV7-2 and TRBJ2-3, with 12 bases matching TRBD2. The germline V gene has CDR1 SGHTA and CDR2 FQGNSA. V lost 4 bases and J lost 2; bases outside the gene matches: 7. The CDR3 is made up of 17 amino acids. CDR3 coding DNA: TGTGCCAGCAGCTCCTTACTAGCGGGAGGAACCACAGATACGCAGTATTTT. It yields the protein CASSSLLAGGTTDTQYF.

This chain links TRBV5-1 with TRBJ2-7, with 8 nucleotides matching TRBD1. Trimming cost V 6 bases and J 3 bases; bases outside gene matches: 5. The CDR3 length is 13 residues. CDR1 and CDR2 from the germline V gene are SGHRS and YFSETQ. The CDR3 region has the DNA TGCGCCAGCAAGGGACAGGATGGCTACGAGCAGTACTTC. Its translation is CASKGQDGYEQYF.

This sequence joins TRBV6-6 and TRBJ1-1, with D perhaps matching TRBD1 (5 bases). The CDR3 is 15 residues long. Germline CDR1 and CDR2: MNHNY and SVGAGI (reference sequence). V shed 6 bases and J shed 5 bases, with 19 bases lying between them. CDR3 sequence: CASSLLEGVETEAFF. The CDR3 DNA reads as TGTGCCAGCAGCCTCCTTGAAGGGGTAGAAACTGAAGCTTTCTTT.

As concerns this clone: Other nucleotide sequences in the sample specify the same CDR3. The rearrangement joins TRBV28 to TRBJ1-5; TRBD1 aligns across 12 bases. The V gene end was trimmed by 2 bases and the J gene end by 7 bases; junction bases not matched to a gene: 6. The germline V gene encodes CDR1 MDHEN and CDR2 SYDVKM. The CDR3 totals 16 residues. For the CDR3, the DNA is TGTGCCAGCAGTTTAGGCGGGACAGGGGGCGGACAGCCCCAGCATTTT. Translating it yields CASSLGGTGGGQPQHF.

As concerns this clone: The sample contains more than one DNA sequence encoding this CDR3. J is TRBJ1-4 and V is TRBV5-1; tentatively, D is TRBD1 (5 bases). The CDR3 totals 14 residues. Trimming shortened V by 3 bases and J by 3 bases, and 9 bases separated the two germline ends. The germline CDR1 and CDR2 sequences are SGHRS and YFSETQ. CDR3 nucleotides: TGCGCCAGCAGCTCGGGGACCCCTAATGAAAAACTGTTTTTT. It codes for CASSSGTPNEKLFF. Filled out from reference TRBV5-1 and TRBJ1-4, the complete variable domain reads KAGVTQTPRYLIKTRGQQVTLSCSPISGHRSVSWYQQTPGQGLQFLFEYFSETQRNKGNFPGRFSGRQFSNSRSEMNVSTLELGDSALYLCASSSGTPNEKLFFGSGTQLSVL.

The chain is built from TRBV11-3 and TRBJ2-7, with 8 bases fitting TRBD2. Germline V gene lookup returns CDR1 SGHNT and CDR2 YENEEA. The CDR3 runs to 18 residues. The ends lost 0 bases at V and 2 bases at J; junction bases unmatched: 12. The CDR3 here is CASSLDNGRTSRPYEQYF. The CDR3 DNA follows: TGTGCCAGCAGCTTAGATAATGGTCGGACTAGCCGACCCTACGAGCAGTACTTC.

The chain combines TRBV13 with TRBJ2-1, with D possibly being TRBD1 or TRBD2 (5 bases each). CDR1 is PRHDT, CDR2 FYEKMQ, per germline (reference sequence). The length of the CDR3 is 16 residues. Trimming cost V 1 base and J 4 bases, with 14 bases left between them. The CDR3 region is CASSLAGLWTYNEQFF. CDR3 sequence (DNA): TGTGCCAGCAGCTTAGCAGGGCTCTGGACTTACAATGAGCAGTTCTTC.

Comment on this clone: Other DNA sequences in the sample encode the same CDR3. The chain recombines TRBV9 with TRBJ2-1, with D possibly TRBD2 on 7 matching bases. Germline-derived CDR1 and CDR2 are SGDLS and YYNGEE. V lost 0 bases and J 3 bases, leaving 10 bases between the germline ends. This CDR3 has 15 residues. The CDR3 protein is CASSVAGDYYNEQFF. CDR3 DNA: TGTGCCAGCAGCGTAGCAGGGGACTACTACAATGAGCAGTTCTTC.

The rearrangement links TRBV7-2 to TRBJ1-5; 10 bases are shared with TRBD1. Germline V lookup: CDR1 SGHTA, CDR2 FQGNSA. The ends lost 5 bases at V and 6 bases at J; junction bases unmatched: 1. This CDR3 is built from 13 residues. DNA for the CDR3: TGTGCCAGCAGCGGGGACAGGGGTCAGCCCCAGCATTTT. Its protein is CASSGDRGQPQHF. Supplemented by reference TRBV7-2 and TRBJ1-5, the full variable domain reads GAGVSQSPSNKVTEKGKDVELRCDPISGHTALYWYRQSLGQGLEFLIYFQGNSAPDKSGLPSDRFSAERTGGSVSTLTIQRTQQEDSAVYLCASSGDRGQPQHFGDGTRLSIL.

This clone was picked up one time. The rearrangement uses TRBV18 and TRBJ2-7; TRBD1 agrees at 9 bases. Per the germline V gene, CDR1 is KGHSH and CDR2 is LQKENI. V lost 6 bases, J lost 4 bases, and 4 bases stayed unmatched. This CDR3 has 13 amino acids. In DNA form, the CDR3 reads TGTGCCAGCTCGACGGACAGGGGATACGAGCAGTACTTC. Encoded protein: CASSTDRGYEQYF.

The J gene is TRBJ2-7, the V gene TRBV19; weak D call: TRBD1 (5 bases). This CDR3 has 15 amino acids. Germline V gene sequence: CDR1 LNHDA, CDR2 SQIVND (reference sequence). With 4 bases removed from V and 6 bases from J, the gap between germline ends came to 19 bases. The CDR3 here is CASSKLGRPPGEQYF. The DNA of the CDR3 is TGTGCCAGTAGTAAATTGGGGCGGCCCCCTGGCGAGCAGTACTTC.

The chain has TRBV6-5 and TRBJ1-2; D is unclear. This CDR3 spans 13 amino acids. CDR1 and CDR2 (germline): MNHEY, SVGAGI. V was clipped by 7 bases and J by 6 bases, with 15 bases between them. The DNA for the CDR3 is TGTGCCAGCACGGGCAGCCGGTGGAATGGCTACACCTTC. It translates to CASTGSRWNGYTF.

J is TRBJ2-7 and V is TRBV18; D possibly uses TRBD1 or TRBD2 (7 bases each). Trimming pared 0 bases from V and 5 bases from J, leaving 14 bases between. This CDR3 is 15 amino acids long. Germline assignment: CDR1 KGHSH and CDR2 LQKENI. CDR3 protein: CASSPPRGGGDEQYF. The CDR3 nucleotides are TGTGCCAGCTCACCACCGAGGGGAGGGGGCGACGAGCAGTACTTC.

The J gene is TRBJ2-7, the V gene TRBV11-2, with D tentatively TRBD1 (6 bases). V was clipped by 5 bases and J by 4 bases, with 12 bases between them. The CDR3 spans 13 residues. Germline CDR1 reads SGHAT; CDR2 reads FQNNGV. The CDR3 protein is CASSQGLRYEQYF. Written as DNA, the CDR3 is TGTGCCAGCAGCCAGGGGTTACGGTACGAGCAGTACTTC. Full variable domain (missing parts from reference TRBV11-2 and TRBJ2-7): EAGVAQSPRYKIIEKRQSVAFWCNPISGHATLYWYQQILGQGPKLLIQFQNNGVVDDSQLPKDRFSAERLKGVDSTLKIQPAKLEDSAVYLCASSQGLRYEQYFGPGTRLTVT.

To note about this clone: Other nucleotide sequences from this sample produce the same CDR3. The rearrangement joins TRBV5-4 to TRBJ2-1, with D unclear. CDR3 length: 13 residues. The V gene lost 0 bases and the J gene lost 3 bases, with 4 bases spanning the gap. Germline V CDR1 and CDR2: SGHNT, YYREEE (reference sequence). The CDR3, as DNA: TGTGCCAGCAGCTTGGCTAGCTACAATGAGCAGTTCTTC. It yields the protein CASSLASYNEQFF.

This clone occurred once. J is TRBJ1-5 and V is TRBV7-2; TRBD1 matches 9 bases. CDR3 length equals 16 residues. The trim removed 6 bases at V and 1 base at J, leaving 7 bases unmatched. CDR1 is SGHTA and CDR2 is FQGNSA in the germline V gene. The CDR3 DNA reads as TGTGCCAGCAGACCTACAGGGGGCGAAAGCAATCAGCCCCAGCATTTT. Its translation is CASRPTGGESNQPQHF.

The rearrangement uses TRBV2 and TRBJ2-7; D uncertain. This CDR3 contains 11 residues. V shed 6 bases and J shed 5 bases, with 8 bases lying between them. CDR1 SNHLY and CDR2 FYNNEI come from the germline V gene. As DNA, the CDR3 is TGTGCCAGCAGCCCCACGCACGAGCAGTACTTC. Its protein is CASSPTHEQYF.

The CDR3 coding sequence is TGTGCCAGCAGCTTGGAGGCAGGGGACTACGAGCAGTACTTC. Translation: CASSLEAGDYEQYF. The V call is TRBV5-4, the J call TRBJ2-7; D might be TRBD1 (6 bases). The CDR3 runs 14 residues. The V end was cut by 0 bases, the J end by 3 bases, with 10 bases between. Germline assignment: CDR1 SGHNT and CDR2 YYREEE (reference sequence).

The chain recombines TRBV30 with TRBJ1-2, with 9 bases aligning to TRBD1. The germline gives CDR1 GTSNPN, CDR2 SVGIG (reference sequence). Trimming at V came to 2 bases and at J to 4 bases, leaving 2 bases not matched to a gene. This CDR3 region has 13 residues. The CDR3 DNA reads as TGTGCCTGGAGTAAGACAGGGGGCTATGGCTACACCTTC. Amino acids: CAWSKTGGYGYTF. The whole variable domain, remainder taken from reference TRBV30 and TRBJ1-2, is SQTIHQWPATLVQPVGSPLSLECTVEGTSNPNLYWYRQAAGRGLQLLFYSVGIGQISSEVPQNLSASRPQDRQFILSSKKLLLSDSGFYLCAWSKTGGYGYTFGSGTRLTVV.

V usage is TRBV19 and J usage is TRBJ2-3; maybe TRBD1 (5 bases). This CDR3 region has 15 residues. Germline loops: CDR1 LNHDA, CDR2 SQIVND (reference sequence). The V and J ends lost 7 bases and 1 base respectively, with 15 bases between them. The CDR3 DNA sequence: TGTGCCAGTACTTTGGGGCCAGGACGCACAGATACGCAGTATTTT. Its protein product is CASTLGPGRTDTQYF. The complete variable domain, with remaining parts taken from reference TRBV19 and TRBJ2-3, reads DGGITQSPKYLFRKEGQNVTLSCEQNLNHDAMYWYRQDPGQGLRLIYYSQIVNDFQKGDIAEGYSVSREKKESFPLTVTSAQKNPTAFYLCASTLGPGRTDTQYFGPGTRLTVL.

This rearrangement joins TRBV7-9 to TRBJ2-7; D possibly corresponds to TRBD2 (5 bases). V dropped 0 bases and J dropped 5 bases, with 8 bases sitting between them. This CDR3 has 13 amino acids. The germline V gene encodes CDR1 SEHNR and CDR2 FQNEAQ (reference sequence). The DNA for the CDR3 is TGTGCCAGCAGCTTAGCAGCGGCCCACGAGCAGTACTTC. Translated: CASSLAAAHEQYF.

Note on this clone: The same CDR3 is also encoded by other DNA sequences in this sample. The V gene is TRBV9, the J gene TRBJ2-7, with 10 bases fitting TRBD1. Germline trimming cut 2 bases from V and 2 bases from J; bases unmatched to any gene: 1. The CDR3 loop spans 14 amino acids. Germline CDR1 reads SGDLS; CDR2 reads YYNGEE. Here the CDR3 reads CASSVGTGAYEQYF. The DNA for the CDR3 is TGTGCCAGCAGCGTCGGGACAGGGGCCTACGAGCAGTACTTC. Using reference TRBV9 and TRBJ2-7 for the parts outside the CDR3, the full variable domain is DSGVTQTPKHLITATGQRVTLRCSPRSGDLSVYWYQQSLDQGLQFLIQYYNGEERAKGNILERFSAQQFPDLHSELNLSSLELGDSALYFCASSVGTGAYEQYFGPGTRLTVT.

This clone showed up just once. This chain connects TRBV2 to TRBJ2-1; D perhaps matches TRBD2 (5 bases). V dropped 6 bases and J dropped 0 bases, with 18 bases sitting between them. Germline values: CDR1 SNHLY, CDR2 FYNNEI. The CDR3 length is 17 residues. The CDR3 protein is CASRKGRGSSSYNEQFF. CDR3 bases: TGTGCCAGCAGGAAAGGTCGAGGGTCGAGCTCCTACAATGAGCAGTTCTTC.

J is TRBJ2-2 and V is TRBV2, with 8 bases that match TRBD1. The CDR3 consists of 14 residues. The V gene end was trimmed by 4 bases and the J gene end by 7 bases; junction bases not matched to a gene: 5. CDR1 and CDR2 (germline): SNHLY, FYNNEI. CDR3 nucleotides: TGTGCCAGCAGTGTAGACAGGGGCAGCGGGGAGCTGTTTTTT. It codes for CASSVDRGSGELFF.

A word on this clone: Other DNA sequences within the sample encode an identical CDR3. J is TRBJ1-1 and V is TRBV7-6; D unresolved. This CDR3 has 14 amino acids. Germline CDR1 is SGHVS and CDR2 is FNYEAQ. V shed 5 bases and J shed 4 bases, with 14 bases lying between them. Written as DNA, the CDR3 is TGTGCCAGCAGCCTCAGCCGGGGTCTCACTGAAGCTTTCTTT. Protein product: CASSLSRGLTEAFF.